The sequence of this T cell receptor (beta chain) was determined in a study of blood T cell repertoires in COVID-19. The CDR3 totals 16 residues. Germline V gene sequence: CDR1 SEHNR, CDR2 FQNEAQ (reference sequence). V gave up 2 bases and J gave up 2 bases; unmatched junction bases: 4. Sequencing used immunoSEQ multiplex PCR; TCRdb keeps in-frame clones, though not all of them. The data hold about 110,000 clones, with about 87% observed a single time. The rearrangement joins TRBV7-9 to TRBJ2-1, with 9 bases that match TRBD1. This clonotype originated in a human donor in a cohort sampled during active COVID-19. The specimen was peripheral blood. The CDR3 sequence: CASSLFGQGTYNEQFF. CDR3 bases: TGTGCCAGCAGCTTATTCGGACAGGGGACCTACAATGAGCAGTTCTTC. Together with reference TRBV7-9 and TRBJ2-1, the CDR3 gives the full variable domain: DTGVSQNPRHKITKRGQNVTFRCDPISEHNRLYWYRQTLGQGPEFLTYFQNEAQLEKSRLLSDRFSAERPKGSFSTLEIQRTEQGDSAMYLCASSLFGQGTYNEQFFGPGTRLTVL.